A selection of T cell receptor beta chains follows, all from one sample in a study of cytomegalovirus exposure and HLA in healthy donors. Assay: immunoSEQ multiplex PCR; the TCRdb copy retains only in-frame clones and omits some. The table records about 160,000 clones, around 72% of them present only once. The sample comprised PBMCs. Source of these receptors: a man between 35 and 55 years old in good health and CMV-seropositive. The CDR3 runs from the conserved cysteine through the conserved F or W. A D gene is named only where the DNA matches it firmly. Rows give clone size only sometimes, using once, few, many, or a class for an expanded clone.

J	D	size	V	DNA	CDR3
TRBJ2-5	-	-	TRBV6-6	TGTGCCAGCAGTACGAGAGAGACCCAGTACTTC	CASSTRETQYF
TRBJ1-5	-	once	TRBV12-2	TGTGCAAGTCGCTTAGCGGACAGACTAAATAGCAATCAGCCCCAGCATTTT	CASRLADRLNSNQPQHF
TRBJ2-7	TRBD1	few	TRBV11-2	TGTGCCAGCAGGGAACCCGGGACAGGGGCTTACGAGCAGTACTTC	CASREPGTGAYEQYF
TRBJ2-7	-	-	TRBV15	TGTGCCACCAGCAGAGCCTCAGTGACCTACGAGCAGTACTTC	CATSRASVTYEQYF
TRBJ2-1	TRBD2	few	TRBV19	TGTGCCAGTAGTATAGATCTGAGCGGGAGACTACAGTTCTTC	CASSIDLSGRLQFF
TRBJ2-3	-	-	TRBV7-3	TGTGCCAGCAGCTTAGGAGGGGCAGATACGCAGTATTTT	CASSLGGADTQYF
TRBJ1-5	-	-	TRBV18	TGTGCCAGCTCCTCCGGTACGGGGGGGAATCAGCCCCAGCATTTT	CASSSGTGGNQPQHF
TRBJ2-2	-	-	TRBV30	TGTGCCTGGACTGGGCTCCCCTCTATCACCGGGGAGCTGTTTTTT	CAWTGLPSITGELFF
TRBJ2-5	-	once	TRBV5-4	TGTGCCAGCAGCTCCCCTGGTGGGGGGAACCAAGAGACCCAGTACTTC	CASSSPGGGNQETQYF
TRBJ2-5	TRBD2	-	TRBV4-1	TGCGCCAGCAGCCAAGTAGCGGGGGGCGAAGAGACCCAGTACTTC	CASSQVAGGEETQYF
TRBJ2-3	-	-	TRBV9	TGTGCCAGCAGCCTGCTCACAACCCCCACAGATACGCAGTATTTT	CASSLLTTPTDTQYF
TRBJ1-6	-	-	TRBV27	TGTGCCAGCAGTCCATATAAAACAGGGACCTCCTATAATTCACCCCTCCACTTT	CASSPYKTGTSYNSPLHF
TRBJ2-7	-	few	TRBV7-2	TGTGCCAGCAGCACTGGGACAACCTTCCCTCCTCGCTCCTACGAGCAGTACTTC	CASSTGTTFPPRSYEQYF
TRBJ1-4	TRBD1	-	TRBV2	TGTGCCAGCTACGCAGGGGGCATGGGAAAACTGTTTTTT	CASYAGGMGKLFF
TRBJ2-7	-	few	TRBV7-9	TGTGCCAGCAGCTTGAGTAGCTCCTACGAGCAGTACTTC	CASSLSSSYEQYF
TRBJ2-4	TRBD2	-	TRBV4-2	TGTGCCAGCAGCCGGCCCTCGACTAGCGGGGGGGCCGCGGACATTCAGTACTTC	CASSRPSTSGGAADIQYF
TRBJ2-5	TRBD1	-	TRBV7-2	TGTGCCAGCAGCTTAGTGGACAGGAGTCAAGAGACCCAGTACTTC	CASSLVDRSQETQYF
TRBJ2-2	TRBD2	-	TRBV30	TGTGCCTACCGACTAGCGGGGAACACCGGGGAGCTGTTTTTT	CAYRLAGNTGELFF
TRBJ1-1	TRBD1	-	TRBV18	TGTGCCAGCTCACTCAAGACAGGGGGAGTTGGCACTGAAGCTTTCTTT	CASSLKTGGVGTEAFF